This entry describes one T cell receptor (beta chain). No antigen is known for it. Measured with immunoSEQ multiplex PCR; TCRdb has only the in-frame clones, and not every one. The sample lists some 130,000 clones, 92% occurring once. These data come from a study of T cell responses to AZD1222 COVID-19 vaccine. The study, taken as a whole, reports: A rise in Spike-specific TCR breadth and depth followed two AZD1222 doses. Donors skewed white British and female; clonal diversity was possibly underestimated. Baseline antibody screening turned up just five to seven seropositive AZD1222 recipients. Sampling captured repertoires only after the peak T cell response.

This CDR3 has 16 residues. Germline assignment: CDR1 SGHTA and CDR2 FQGNSA. Trimming at V came to 5 bases and at J to 8 bases, leaving 9 bases not matched to a gene. This clonotype originated in an adult in good health. This rearrangement joins TRBV7-2 to TRBJ2-1, with TRBD2 matching 13 bases. This specimen was peripheral blood, taken on day 0 of AZD1222 vaccination. The CDR3 nucleotides read TGTGCCAGCAGCCAAACACTAGCGGGAGGGTGGCATGAGCAGTTCTTC. This encodes CASSQTLAGGWHEQFF.